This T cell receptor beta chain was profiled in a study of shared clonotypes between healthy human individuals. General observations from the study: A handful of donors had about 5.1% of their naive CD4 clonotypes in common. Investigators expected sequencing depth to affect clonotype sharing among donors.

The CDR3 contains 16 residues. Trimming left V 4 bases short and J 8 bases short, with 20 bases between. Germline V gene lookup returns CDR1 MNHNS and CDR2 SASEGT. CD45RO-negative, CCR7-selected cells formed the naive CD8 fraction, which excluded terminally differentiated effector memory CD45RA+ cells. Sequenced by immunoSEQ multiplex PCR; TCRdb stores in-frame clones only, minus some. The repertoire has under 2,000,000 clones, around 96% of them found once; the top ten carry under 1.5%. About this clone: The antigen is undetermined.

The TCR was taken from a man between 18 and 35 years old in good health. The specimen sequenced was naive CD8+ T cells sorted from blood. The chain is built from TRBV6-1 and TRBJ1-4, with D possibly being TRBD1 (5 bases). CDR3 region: CASSVAQGGRWEKLFF. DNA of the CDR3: TGTGCCAGCAGTGTGGCGCAGGGCGGACGCTGGGAAAAACTGTTTTTT.